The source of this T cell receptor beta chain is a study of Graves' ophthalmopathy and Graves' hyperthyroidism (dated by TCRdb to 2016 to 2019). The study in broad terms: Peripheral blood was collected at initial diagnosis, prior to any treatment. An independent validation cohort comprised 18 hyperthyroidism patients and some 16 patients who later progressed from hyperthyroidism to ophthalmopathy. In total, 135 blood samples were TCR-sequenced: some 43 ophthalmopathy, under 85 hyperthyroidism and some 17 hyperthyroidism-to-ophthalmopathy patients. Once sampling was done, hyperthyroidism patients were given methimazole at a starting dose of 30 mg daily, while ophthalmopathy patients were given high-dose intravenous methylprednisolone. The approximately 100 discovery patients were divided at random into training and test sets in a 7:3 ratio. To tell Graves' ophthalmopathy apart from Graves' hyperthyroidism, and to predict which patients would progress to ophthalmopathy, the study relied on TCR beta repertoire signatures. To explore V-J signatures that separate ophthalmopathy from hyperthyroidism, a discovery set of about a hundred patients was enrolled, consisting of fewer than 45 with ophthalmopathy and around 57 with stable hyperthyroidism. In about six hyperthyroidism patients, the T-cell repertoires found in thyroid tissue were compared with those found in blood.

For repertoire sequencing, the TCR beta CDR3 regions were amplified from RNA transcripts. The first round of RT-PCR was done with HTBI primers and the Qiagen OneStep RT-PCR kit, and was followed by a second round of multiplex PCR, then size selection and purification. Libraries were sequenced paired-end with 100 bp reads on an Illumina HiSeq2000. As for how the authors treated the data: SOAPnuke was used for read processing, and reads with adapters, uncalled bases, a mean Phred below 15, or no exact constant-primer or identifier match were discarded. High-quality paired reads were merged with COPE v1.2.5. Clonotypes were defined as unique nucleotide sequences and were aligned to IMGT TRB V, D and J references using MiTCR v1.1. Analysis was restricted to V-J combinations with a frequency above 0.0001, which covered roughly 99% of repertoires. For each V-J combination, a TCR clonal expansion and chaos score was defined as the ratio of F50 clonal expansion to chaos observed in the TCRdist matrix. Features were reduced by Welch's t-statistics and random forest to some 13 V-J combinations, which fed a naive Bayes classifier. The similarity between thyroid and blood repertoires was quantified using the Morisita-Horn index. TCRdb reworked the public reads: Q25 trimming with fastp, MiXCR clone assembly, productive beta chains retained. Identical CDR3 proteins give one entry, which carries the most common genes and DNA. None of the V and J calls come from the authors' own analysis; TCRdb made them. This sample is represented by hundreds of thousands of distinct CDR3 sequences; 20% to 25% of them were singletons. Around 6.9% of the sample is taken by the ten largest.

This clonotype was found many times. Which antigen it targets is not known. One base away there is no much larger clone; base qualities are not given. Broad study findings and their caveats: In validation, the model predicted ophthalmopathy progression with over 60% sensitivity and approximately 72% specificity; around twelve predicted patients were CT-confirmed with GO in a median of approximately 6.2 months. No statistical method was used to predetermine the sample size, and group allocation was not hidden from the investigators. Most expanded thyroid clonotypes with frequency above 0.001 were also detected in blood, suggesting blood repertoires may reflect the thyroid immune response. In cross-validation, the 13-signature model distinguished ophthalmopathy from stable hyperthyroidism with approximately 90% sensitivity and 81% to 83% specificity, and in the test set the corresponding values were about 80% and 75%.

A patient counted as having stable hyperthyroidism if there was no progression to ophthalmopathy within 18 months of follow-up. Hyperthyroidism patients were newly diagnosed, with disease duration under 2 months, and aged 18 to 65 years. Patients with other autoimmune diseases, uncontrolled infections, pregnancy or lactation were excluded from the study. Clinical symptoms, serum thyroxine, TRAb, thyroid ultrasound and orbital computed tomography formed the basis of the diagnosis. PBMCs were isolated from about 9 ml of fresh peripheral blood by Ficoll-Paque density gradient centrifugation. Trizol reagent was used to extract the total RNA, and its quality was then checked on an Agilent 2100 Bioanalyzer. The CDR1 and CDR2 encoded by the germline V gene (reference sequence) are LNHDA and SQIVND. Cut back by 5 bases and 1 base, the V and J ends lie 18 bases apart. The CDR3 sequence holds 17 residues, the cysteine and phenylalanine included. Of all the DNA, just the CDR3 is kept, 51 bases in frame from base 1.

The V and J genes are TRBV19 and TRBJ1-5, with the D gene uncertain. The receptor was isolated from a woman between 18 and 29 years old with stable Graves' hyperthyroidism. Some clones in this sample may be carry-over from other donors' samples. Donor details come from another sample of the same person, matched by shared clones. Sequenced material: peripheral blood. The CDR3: CASSVIGLGDSNQPQHF. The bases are TGTGCCAGTAGTGTCATAGGGCTAGGTGACAGCAATCAGCCCCAGCATTTT.